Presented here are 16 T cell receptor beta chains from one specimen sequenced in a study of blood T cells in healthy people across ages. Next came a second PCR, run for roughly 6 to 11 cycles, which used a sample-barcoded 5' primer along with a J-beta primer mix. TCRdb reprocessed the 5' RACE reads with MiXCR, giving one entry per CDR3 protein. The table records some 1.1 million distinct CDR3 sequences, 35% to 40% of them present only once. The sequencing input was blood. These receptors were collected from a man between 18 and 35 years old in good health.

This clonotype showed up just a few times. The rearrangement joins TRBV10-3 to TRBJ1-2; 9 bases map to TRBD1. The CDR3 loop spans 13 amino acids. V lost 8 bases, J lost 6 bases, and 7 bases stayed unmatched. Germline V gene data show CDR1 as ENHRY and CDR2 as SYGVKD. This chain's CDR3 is CAIDSRTGDGYTF. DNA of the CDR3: TGTGCCATCGATAGTAGGACAGGGGATGGCTACACCTTC.

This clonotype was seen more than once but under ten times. The CDR3 region has the DNA TGTGCCAGCACCCCTGGAGGGGGGGCGGAGACCCAGTACTTC. This gives the protein CASTPGGGAETQYF. The J gene is TRBJ2-5, the V gene TRBV11-2, with a possible D match to TRBD2 (7 bases). Germline loops: CDR1 SGHAT, CDR2 FQNNGV. The length of the CDR3 is 14 residues. The germline V and J ends were trimmed by 7 bases and 5 bases, with 17 bases remaining between them.

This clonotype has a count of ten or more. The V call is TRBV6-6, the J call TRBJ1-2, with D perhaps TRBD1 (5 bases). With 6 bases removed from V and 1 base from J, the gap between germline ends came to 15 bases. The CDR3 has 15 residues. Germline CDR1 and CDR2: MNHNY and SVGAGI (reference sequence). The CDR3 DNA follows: TGTGCCAGCAGCAGCGGACAAATAGTTAACTATGGCTACACCTTC. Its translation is CASSSGQIVNYGYTF.

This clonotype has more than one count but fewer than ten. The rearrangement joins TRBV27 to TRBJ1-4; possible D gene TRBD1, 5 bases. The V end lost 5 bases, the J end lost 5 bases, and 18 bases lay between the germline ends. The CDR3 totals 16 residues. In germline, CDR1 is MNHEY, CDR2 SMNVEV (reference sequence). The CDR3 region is CASSSSSGASNEKLFF. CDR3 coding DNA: TGTGCCAGCAGTAGCTCTTCCGGGGCCTCGAATGAAAAACTGTTTTTT. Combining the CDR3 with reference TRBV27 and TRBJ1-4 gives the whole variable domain EAQVTQNPRYLITVTGKKLTVTCSQNMNHEYMSWYRQDPGLGLRQIYYSMNVEVTDKGDVPEGYKVSRKEKRNFPLILESPSPNQTSLYFCASSSSSGASNEKLFFGSGTQLSVL.

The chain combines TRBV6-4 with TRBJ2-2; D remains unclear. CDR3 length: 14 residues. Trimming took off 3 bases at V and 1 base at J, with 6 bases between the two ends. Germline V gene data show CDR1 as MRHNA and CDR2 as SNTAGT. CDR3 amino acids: CASSEYQNTGELFF. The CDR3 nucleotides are TGTGCCAGCAGTGAATATCAGAACACCGGGGAGCTGTTTTTT.

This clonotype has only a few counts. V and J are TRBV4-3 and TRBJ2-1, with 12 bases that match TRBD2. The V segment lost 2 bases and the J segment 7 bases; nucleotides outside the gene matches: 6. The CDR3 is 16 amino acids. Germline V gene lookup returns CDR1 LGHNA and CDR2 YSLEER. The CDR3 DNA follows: TGCGCCAGCAGCCAACTAGCGGGGGGGCCTAAGAATGAGCAGTTCTTC. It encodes CASSQLAGGPKNEQFF.

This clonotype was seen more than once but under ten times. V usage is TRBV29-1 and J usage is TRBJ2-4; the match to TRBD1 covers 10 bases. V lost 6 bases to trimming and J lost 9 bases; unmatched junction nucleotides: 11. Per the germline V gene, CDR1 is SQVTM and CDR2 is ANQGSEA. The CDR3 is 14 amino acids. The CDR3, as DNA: TGCAGCGTGGCAGCCGGGACAGGGGACGGCATTCAGTACTTC. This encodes CSVAAGTGDGIQYF.

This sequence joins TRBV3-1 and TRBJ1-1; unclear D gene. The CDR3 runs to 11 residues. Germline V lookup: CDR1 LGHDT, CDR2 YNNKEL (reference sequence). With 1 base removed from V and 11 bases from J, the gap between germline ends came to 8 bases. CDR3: CASSQGQWAFF. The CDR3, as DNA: TGTGCCAGCAGCCAAGGGCAGTGGGCTTTCTTT.

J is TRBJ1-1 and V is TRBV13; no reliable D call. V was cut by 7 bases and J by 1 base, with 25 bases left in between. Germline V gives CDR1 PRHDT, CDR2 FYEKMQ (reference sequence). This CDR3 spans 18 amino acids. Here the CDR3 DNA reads TGTGCCAGCAAGTTTTCACTCCGGGCCTTGGGAGAGAACACTGAAGCTTTCTTT. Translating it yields CASKFSLRALGENTEAFF.

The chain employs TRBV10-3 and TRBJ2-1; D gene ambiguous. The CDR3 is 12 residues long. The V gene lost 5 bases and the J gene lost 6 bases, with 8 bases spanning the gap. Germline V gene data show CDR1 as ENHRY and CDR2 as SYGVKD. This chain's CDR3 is CAISPLGNEQFF. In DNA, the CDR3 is TGTGCCATCAGTCCCTTGGGCAATGAGCAGTTCTTC.

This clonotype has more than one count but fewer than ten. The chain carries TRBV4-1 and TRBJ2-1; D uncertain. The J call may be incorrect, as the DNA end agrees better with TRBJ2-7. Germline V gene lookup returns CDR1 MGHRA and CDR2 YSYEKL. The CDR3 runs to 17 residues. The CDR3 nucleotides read TGCGCCAGCAGCCCACATCCTGGAAAGAGCTCCTACAATGAGCAGTACTTC. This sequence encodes CASSPHPGKSSYNEQYF.

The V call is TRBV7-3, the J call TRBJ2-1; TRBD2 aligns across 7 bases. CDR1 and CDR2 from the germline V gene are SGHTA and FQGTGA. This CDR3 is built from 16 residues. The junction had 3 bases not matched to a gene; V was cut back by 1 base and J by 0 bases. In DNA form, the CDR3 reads TGTGCCAGCAGCTTAAATCCGGGGGGCTCCTACAATGAGCAGTTCTTC. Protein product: CASSLNPGGSYNEQFF. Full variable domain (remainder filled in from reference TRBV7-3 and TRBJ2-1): GAGVSQTPSNKVTEKGKYVELRCDPISGHTALYWYRQSLGQGPEFLIYFQGTGAADDSGLPNDRFFAVRPEGSVSTLKIQRTERGDSAVYLCASSLNPGGSYNEQFFGPGTRLTVL.

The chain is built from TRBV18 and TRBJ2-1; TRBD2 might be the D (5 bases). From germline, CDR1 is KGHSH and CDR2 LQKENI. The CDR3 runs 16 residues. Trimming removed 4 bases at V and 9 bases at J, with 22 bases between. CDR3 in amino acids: CASSLTTGSPRGEQFF. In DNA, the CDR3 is TGTGCCAGCTCACTAACAACCGGGTCCCCACGGGGTGAGCAGTTCTTC.

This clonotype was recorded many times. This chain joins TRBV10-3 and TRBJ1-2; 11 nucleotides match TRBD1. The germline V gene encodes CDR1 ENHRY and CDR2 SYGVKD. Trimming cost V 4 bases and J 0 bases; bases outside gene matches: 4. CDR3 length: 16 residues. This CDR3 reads CAISGDRGNSNYGYTF. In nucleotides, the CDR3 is TGTGCCATCAGTGGGGACAGGGGGAATTCTAACTATGGCTACACCTTC.

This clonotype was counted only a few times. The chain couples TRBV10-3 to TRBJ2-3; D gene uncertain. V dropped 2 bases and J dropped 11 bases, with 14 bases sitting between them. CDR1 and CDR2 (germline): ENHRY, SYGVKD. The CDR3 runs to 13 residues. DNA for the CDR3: TGTGCCATCAGTGAGGGTTCAGCAGCCTGGCAGTATTTT. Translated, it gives CAISEGSAAWQYF.

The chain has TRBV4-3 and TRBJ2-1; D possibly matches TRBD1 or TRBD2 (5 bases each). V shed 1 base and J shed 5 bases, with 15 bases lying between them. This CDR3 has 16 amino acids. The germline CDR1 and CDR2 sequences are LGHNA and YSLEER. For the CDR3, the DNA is TGCGCCAGCAGCCAAGCAATCGGGACCCATAACAATGAGCAGTTCTTC. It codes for CASSQAIGTHNNEQFF.